Listed below are T cell receptor beta chains from one sample, sequenced in a study of OX40 agonist ivuxolimab in advanced cancers. TCRdb's table, derived via immunoSEQ multiplex PCR, lists solely in-frame clones and lacks some. The table includes approximately 89,000 clones, approximately 91% detected once. Sequences were derived from CD4+ or CD8+ T cells sorted from blood, sampled in a trial of the OX40 agonist ivuxolimab. The receptors come from an adult with an advanced solid tumor such as melanoma, head and neck, liver or kidney cancer. Both conserved end residues are trimmed from each CDR3. A D gene is named only where the DNA matches it firmly. The listing skips clone size in some rows; elsewhere it reads once, few, many or a size class.

length	V	size	J	D	CDR3
10	TRBV25-1	NA	TRBJ2-7	NA	ASSEPGYEQY
13	TRBV28	few	TRBJ2-7	TRBD2	ASSLGLVGIYEQY
12	TRBV11-2	NA	TRBJ1-1	NA	ASSFQGEGTEAF
12	TRBV28	NA	TRBJ2-7	NA	ASSLLAPTYEQY
13	TRBV5-6	NA	TRBJ2-7	NA	ASSPLAGSSYEQY
12	TRBV7-7	NA	TRBJ2-5	TRBD1	ASSKGQGMETQY
13	TRBV19	NA	TRBJ2-3	NA	ATTTGQSPSDTQY
14	TRBV21-1	NA	TRBJ1-1	NA	ASSKDQREDGTEAF
13	TRBV4-3	NA	TRBJ2-1	NA	ASSHPGGIANEQF
15	TRBV10-3	NA	TRBJ2-1	TRBD2	AISLAGGSGGVNEQF
12	TRBV18	NA	TRBJ2-3	NA	ASSPLKSTDTQY
13	TRBV10-3	NA	TRBJ1-4	NA	AISESGGVNEKLF
13	TRBV7-2	NA	TRBJ2-2	TRBD1	ASSYRTGETGELF
13	TRBV7-7	NA	TRBJ1-5	TRBD1	ASSLAPQGGQPQH
11	TRBV6-5	NA	TRBJ1-2	NA	ASSYTGIDGYT
13	TRBV28	NA	TRBJ1-3	TRBD1	ASSLSQGQGHTIY
11	TRBV6-5	NA	TRBJ2-1	NA	ASSYSELNEQF
13	TRBV6-5	NA	TRBJ2-7	TRBD2	ASRRTSASSYEQY
14	TRBV14	NA	TRBJ2-7	NA	ASSHTGTPLSYEQY
10	TRBV7-6	NA	TRBJ2-3	NA	ASSSTTDTQY
12	TRBV5-4	NA	TRBJ2-7	NA	ASSFRGSEYEQY